The 16 T cell receptor beta chains listed next were all sequenced from one sample in a study of kidney transplant recipient with SARS-CoV-2 infection. TCRdb re-called the reads with MiXCR, one entry per CDR3 protein. Among roughly 250,000 distinct CDR3 sequences, about 28% were seen once, and the ten largest hold under 9.5%. The material sequenced was a blood sample, taken at baseline and on day 111 from a kidney transplant recipient. The source of these receptors is a young adult male patient who had COVID-19 and was a kidney transplant recipient. Some T cells may arise from the graft donor.

This chain uses TRBV28 with TRBJ2-1, with 10 nucleotides matching TRBD2. V lost 6 bases, J lost 4 bases, and 6 bases stayed unmatched. Germline assignment: CDR1 MDHEN and CDR2 SYDVKM. The CDR3 spans 15 residues. For the CDR3, the DNA is TGTGCCAGCAGCTGGACTAGCGGAGTATACAATGAGCAGTTCTTC. Residues: CASSWTSGVYNEQFF.

Details on this clonotype: Its ends do not fully match the called genes, so a read error is possible. The gene calls are TRBV29-1 and TRBJ2-1; D is perhaps TRBD1 or TRBD2 (6 bases each). CDR1 is SQVTM, CDR2 ANQGSEA, per germline. The CDR3 sequence is 14 residues long. CDR3 in amino acids: CSIDSGEADNEQFF. The DNA of the CDR3 is TGCAGCATTGACTCAGGGGAGGCAGACAATGAGCAGTTCTTC.

This clonotype was detected only a few times. The chain has TRBV7-9 and TRBJ2-4; 9 bases match TRBD2. The CDR3 covers 14 residues. V was clipped by 2 bases and J by 7 bases; unmatched bases: 3. The germline V gene has CDR1 SEHNR and CDR2 FQNEAQ (reference sequence). In nucleotides, the CDR3 is TGTGCCAGCAGCTTACGTAGCGGGGGTAACATTCAGTACTTC. This sequence encodes CASSLRSGGNIQYF.

About this clonotype: It may be a read error: a sequence one base away is much more abundant. The CDR3 sequence: CASTASGEKYF. CDR3 sequence (DNA): TGTGCCAGCACAGCTAGTGGCGAGAAGTACTTC. The chain carries TRBV2 and TRBJ2-7; unclear D gene. The CDR3 length is 11 residues. The germline V gene encodes CDR1 SNHLY and CDR2 FYNNEI. The full variable domain, in which reference TRBV2 and TRBJ2-7 provide the parts outside the CDR3, is EPEVTQTPSHQVTQMGQEVILRCVPISNHLYFYWYRQILGQKVEFLVSFYNNEISEKSEIFDDQFSVERPDGSNFTLKIRSTKLEDSAMYFCASTASGEKYFGPGTRLTVT.

On this clonotype itself: A much larger clone is a single base away; this may be a read error. The V call is TRBV7-4, the J call TRBJ1-2, with unresolved D. The CDR3 is 17 amino acids. The V gene's germline CDR1 is SGHVT and CDR2 SQSDAQ. V lost 8 bases to trimming and J lost 4 bases, with 26 bases between them. The CDR3 coding sequence is TGTGCCAGCGGCATCAAAATTTCAGCTCGAAAGACCTATGGCTACACCTTC. Its protein is CASGIKISARKTYGYTF. The full variable domain, in which reference TRBV7-4 and TRBJ1-2 provide the parts outside the CDR3, is GAGVSQSPRYKVAKRGRDVALRCDSISGHVTLYWYRQTLGQGSEVLTYSQSDAQRDKSGRPSGRFSAERPERSVSTLKIQRTEQGDSAVYLCASGIKISARKTYGYTFGSGTRLTVV.

This clonotype was found many times. The chain recombines TRBV18 with TRBJ1-5; D unclear. The CDR3 consists of 14 residues. Per germline, CDR1 KGHSH and CDR2 LQKENI. Trimming pared 2 bases from V and 5 bases from J, leaving 10 bases between. The CDR3 here is CASSPWGEDQPQHF. In DNA, the CDR3 is TGTGCCAGCTCACCATGGGGTGAGGATCAGCCCCAGCATTTT.

On this clonotype itself: A read error may account for a junction end that differs from germline. The V gene is TRBV16, the J gene TRBJ1-2; no definite D call. The germline CDR1 and CDR2 sequences are KGHSY and FQNENV. The CDR3 length is 17 residues. The CDR3 nucleotides read TGTGCCGGCAGCGGTTCTCTGGTCGTTAGAAAGACCTATGGCTACACCTTC. It specifies CAGSGSLVVRKTYGYTF.

To note about this clonotype: A much larger clone is a single base away; this may be a read error. The rearrangement joins TRBV20-1 to TRBJ2-7; 8 bases line up with TRBD1. The J call may be wrong; the DNA end is better matched by TRBJ2-5. Germline V gene data show CDR1 as DFQATT and CDR2 as SNEGSKA (reference sequence). The CDR3 is 12 residues long. CDR3 sequence reads: CGASGQGETQYF. In DNA form, the CDR3 reads TGCGGTGCTAGTGGACAGGGAGAGACCCAGTACTTC.

This clonotype was seen repeatedly, ten times or more. The V gene is TRBV15, the J gene TRBJ1-6; D remains unclear. V was cut by 5 bases and J by 9 bases, with 14 bases left in between. The CDR3 consists of 14 residues. Per germline, CDR1 LNHNV and CDR2 YYDKDF (reference sequence). The CDR3 DNA reads as TGTGCCACCAGCTCTCTCCCCGTTGGTTCACCCCTCCACTTT. This codes for CATSSLPVGSPLHF.

In its sample, this clonotype was seen once. A junction end diverges from the germline sequence, so it may reflect a read error. V gene TRBV20-1 combines with J gene TRBJ2-7; D uncertain. Germline assignment: CDR1 DFQATT and CDR2 SNEGSKA (reference sequence). This CDR3 contains 12 residues. CDR3 region: CSAPLSVVERYF. In DNA, the CDR3 is TGCAGTGCCCCTCTTTCGGTAGTGGAGCGGTACTTC.

In this sample, this clonotype turned up a few times. A much larger clone is a single base away; this may be a read error. The chain combines TRBV23-1 with TRBJ1-1; D uncertain. TRBV23-1 is classed as an ORF, of uncertain function. This CDR3 comprises 14 residues. The CDR3 DNA reads TGCGCCAGCAATCAATATCGGGGAAACACTGAAGCTTTCTTT. The encoded protein is CASNQYRGNTEAFF.

Of note for this clonotype: A read error may be the cause here, since a much bigger clone is one base away. V usage is TRBV5-4 and J usage is TRBJ1-5; D not certain. Germline CDR1 and CDR2: SGHNT and YYREEE (reference sequence). This CDR3 has 14 residues. V shed 6 bases and J shed 1 base, with 11 bases lying between them. The CDR3: CASNSGGSNQPQHF. CDR3 in DNA: TGTGCCAGCAACTCGGGAGGGAGCAATCAGCCCCAGCATTTT. The whole variable domain, remainder taken from reference TRBV5-4 and TRBJ1-5, is ETGVTQSPTHLIKTRGQQVTLRCSSQSGHNTVSWYQQALGQGPQFIFQYYREEENGRGNFPPRFSGLQFPNYSSELNVNALELDDSALYLCASNSGGSNQPQHFGDGTRLSIL.

This clonotype has a count of ten or more. The chain recombines TRBV20-1 with TRBJ2-2; D might be TRBD2 (6 bases). The germline CDR1 and CDR2 sequences are DFQATT and SNEGSKA (reference sequence). The CDR3 contains 17 residues. Trimming removed 3 bases at V and 2 bases at J, with 19 bases between. This chain's CDR3 is CSARDPIIGGNTGELFF. The DNA for the CDR3 is TGCAGTGCTAGGGACCCCATTATCGGGGGAAACACCGGGGAGCTGTTTTTT.

This clonotype has ten or more counts. The rearrangement links TRBV12-3 or TRBV12-4 to TRBJ2-1, with D hard to call. Trimming pared 5 bases from V and 0 bases from J, leaving 17 bases between. The CDR3 is 17 residues long. CDR3 residues: CASSPARYGGSYNEQFF. The CDR3 bases are TGTGCCAGCAGTCCCGCCCGTTATGGCGGCTCCTACAATGAGCAGTTCTTC.

Points on this clonotype: A read error is possible here, since a much larger clone lies one base away. V usage is TRBV6-1 and J usage is TRBJ1-2, with a possible D match to TRBD1 (6 bases). This CDR3 region has 17 residues. Germline CDR1 is MNHNS and CDR2 is SASEGT. CDR3 nucleotides: TGTGCCAGCAGTCAGGGGTCCTCTATGCGAAAGACCTATGGCTGCACCTTC. Translation gives CASSQGSSMRKTYGCTF.

Remarks on this clonotype: In this CDR3 the conserved last residue, phenylalanine or tryptophan, is missing, so a read error is likely. This chain joins TRBV9 and TRBJ2-4; 7 nucleotides line up with TRBD1. The closer fit of TRBJ2-7 to the DNA end suggests the J call may be wrong. CDR1 SGDLS and CDR2 YYNGEE come from the germline V gene. CDR3 size: 13 residues. CDR3 loop: CASSPQGAYEQYL. The CDR3 DNA sequence: TGTGCCAGCAGCCCCCAGGGGGCCTACGAGCAGTACCTC.